This T cell receptor (beta chain) stems from a study of cytomegalovirus exposure and HLA in healthy donors. The overall study: The study placed 70% to 90% of its approximately 430 genotyped donors in the Caucasian-associated ancestry cluster. General study results and limits: Diagnosis of cytomegalovirus status made by the classifier reportedly showed high specificity and sensitivity. In a later analysis, TCR association rates varied by HLA locus: DRB1 most, HLA-C fewest.

Vbeta (60) and Jbeta (13) primers were used in the PCR. Here immunoSEQ multiplex PCR was the method, and the copy in TCRdb shows in-frame clones only, minus some. This repertoire comprises approximately 71,000 clones; its ten largest clones make up roughly 3.8%. V gave up 0 bases and J gave up 3 bases, with 7 bases separating them. CDR3 length equals 14 residues. The V gene's germline CDR1 is SGHDT and CDR2 YYEEEE. With regard to this clone: The antigen is not known.

The V call is TRBV5-6, the J call TRBJ2-1; no firm D call. The source of this sequence is a female donor in good health and CMV-seropositive. Sequenced sample: PBMCs. The CDR3 DNA reads as TGTGCCAGCAGCTTGGCCGGTGTCTACAATGAGCAGTTCTTC. This gives the protein CASSLAGVYNEQFF.